The 10 T cell receptor beta chains given below trace back to one sample, sequenced in a study of blood T cell repertoires in COVID-19. TCRdb keeps only in-frame clones here, not all; method: immunoSEQ multiplex PCR. The table shows about 35,000 clones, with around 86% occurring only once. Sequenced: peripheral blood. The receptors come from an elderly man with active COVID-19.

The CDR3 region is CASSHGLAGSNEQFF. The CDR3 coding sequence is TGCGCCAGCAGCCATGGACTAGCGGGATCCAATGAGCAGTTCTTC. The chain has TRBV5-1 and TRBJ2-1; 12 bases fit TRBD2. J was trimmed by 6 bases and V by 4 bases; bases with no gene match: 5. This CDR3 spans 15 amino acids. The V gene's germline CDR1 is SGHRS and CDR2 YFSETQ.

This chain uses TRBV6-1 with TRBJ2-1; 10 bases align to TRBD1. V lost 0 bases, J lost 15 bases, and 5 bases stayed unmatched. Germline V gene lookup returns CDR1 MNHNS and CDR2 SASEGT. The CDR3 sequence is 13 residues long. The CDR3 bases are TGTGCCAGCAGTGAAGCGTATCGGGACAGGGGGTTCTTC. Protein sequence: CASSEAYRDRGFF.

This sequence joins TRBV11-2 and TRBJ2-1; D is unclear. CDR1 SGHAT and CDR2 FQNNGV come from the germline V gene. The ends were cut back, 5 bases at V and 0 bases at J, with 14 bases in the middle. This CDR3 spans 16 amino acids. The CDR3 spells CASSPIRKSSYNEQFF. Here the CDR3 DNA reads TGTGCCAGCAGCCCCATCAGGAAGAGCTCCTACAATGAGCAGTTCTTC.

This clone appeared a single time. The V call is TRBV7-2, the J call TRBJ1-2; D is possibly TRBD1 (5 bases). In germline, CDR1 is SGHTA, CDR2 FQGNSA. Between the trimmed V and J ends, which lost 2 bases and 1 base, there was a span of 14 bases. The CDR3 contains 16 residues. The CDR3 spells CASSLYSTDVNYGYTF. The CDR3 region has the DNA TGTGCCAGCAGCTTATATTCGACAGACGTTAACTATGGCTACACCTTC.

The V and J genes are TRBV20-1 and TRBJ1-1; unclear D gene. V was pared by 6 bases and J by 0 bases, with 5 bases between. The CDR3 is made up of 11 amino acids. CDR1 and CDR2 from the germline V gene are DFQATT and SNEGSKA (reference sequence). The CDR3 DNA follows: TGCAGTGCCCTAATGAACACTGAAGCTTTCTTT. Translated, it gives CSALMNTEAFF.

The chain uses TRBV24-1 and TRBJ2-7; D uncertain. Germline CDR1 reads KGHDR; CDR2 reads SFDVKD. This CDR3 has 13 amino acids. V shed 3 bases and J shed 1 base, with 6 bases lying between them. The DNA for the CDR3 is TGTGCCACCAGTGATCCGGGTTCCTACGAGCAGTACTTC. Protein sequence: CATSDPGSYEQYF.

The chain recombines TRBV24-1 with TRBJ2-5; a weak D match, TRBD1 (6 bases). V was cut by 4 bases and J by 1 base, with 12 bases left in between. The germline gives CDR1 KGHDR, CDR2 SFDVKD. The CDR3 spans 15 residues. The CDR3 sequence: CATSDPGQAQETQYF. As DNA, the CDR3 is TGTGCCACCAGTGACCCGGGACAAGCCCAAGAGACCCAGTACTTC.

This chain uses TRBV19 with TRBJ2-3; 8 bases agree with TRBD1. The CDR3 sequence is 16 residues long. In germline, CDR1 is LNHDA, CDR2 SQIVND (reference sequence). Germline trimming cut 6 bases from V and 2 bases from J; bases unmatched to any gene: 10. The CDR3 bases are TGTGCCAGTAGCCAGACAGGGGCCGGAACCACAGATACGCAGTATTTT. Translated: CASSQTGAGTTDTQYF.

V and J are TRBV6-2 or TRBV6-3 and TRBJ1-5, with 11 bases aligning to TRBD1. Germline-derived CDR1 and CDR2 are MNHEY and SVGEGT. J gave up 6 bases and V 0 bases, and 7 bases lay outside the gene matches. The CDR3 has 17 residues. CDR3 nucleotide sequence: TGTGCCAGCAGTTACTCTAAAACCGGGACAGGGGGTCAGCCCCAGCATTTT. It encodes CASSYSKTGTGGQPQHF.

This clone was seen only once. The genes are TRBV6-2 or TRBV6-3 and TRBJ2-1; a weak D match, TRBD1 (5 bases). CDR1 MNHEY and CDR2 SVGEGT come from the germline V gene. V was pared by 2 bases and J by 13 bases, with 6 bases between. The CDR3 extends over 10 amino acids. This chain's CDR3 is CASSYRGQFF. The CDR3 coding sequence is TGTGCCAGCAGTTACAGGGGACAGTTCTTC.